This TCR beta chain was captured by sequencing in a study of blood T cells in healthy people across ages. Background on the study: About one barcoded beta molecule per two T cells came from capture by template switching.

The total RNA that was extracted per sample amounted to at least 5 micrograms. This clonotype has a single count. Germline is not matched at one junction end, which may reflect a read error. A J-beta primer mix and a sample-barcoded 5' primer were used in a second PCR of about 6 to 12 cycles. TCRdb called the 5' RACE reads again in MiXCR, with one record for every CDR3 protein. Of roughly 410,000 distinct CDR3 sequences listed, 45% to 65% are singletons. Germline assignment: CDR1 SGHRS and CDR2 YFSETQ. This CDR3 contains 14 residues. V usage is TRBV5-1 and J usage is TRBJ2-3, with D perhaps given as TRBD1 or TRBD2 (6 bases each). What was sequenced was blood. The TCR originated in a man in his 60s in good health. The CDR3 sequence: CASTRGQGGDMQYF. DNA for the CDR3: TGCGCCAGCACCCGGGGGCAGGGAGGAGATATGCAGTATTTT.